This entry describes one T cell receptor (beta chain). This clonotype was counted between two and nine times. Its target antigen remains unknown. No base quality values were provided; no much bigger clone lies one nucleotide off. Libraries of naive CD8 T cells were built from anywhere between roughly 17,000 and 1,100,000 sorted cells, with 10%, 30% or 50% of the purified RNA used. On a BD FACSAria II, naive CD8 T cells were FACS-sorted as CD8+CD4-CCR7+CD45RA+ and collected into RLT Plus buffer. Nine to eleven TCR copies' worth of Jurkat RNA were spiked into about 19,000-1,000,000 naive CD8 T cell samples to test detection sensitivity. Enrichment of CD8 T cells was done with RosetteSep CD8+ T Cell Enrichment Cocktail plus Ficoll-Paque, and ACK red cell lysis came afterward. These data originate in a study of molecular identifiers for immune sequencing clone quantification (dated by TCRdb to between 2018 and 2020). For context, the study as a whole: For a replicate experiment, RNA from around 20,000 or 99,000 naive CD8 T cells was divided into five aliquots, of which four were sequenced. The study was a methods study using CD8 T cells to benchmark molecular-identifier clustering-based TCR repertoire sequencing (MIDCIRS) and TCR RNA copy counting. What the work shows at the level of the full study, not this receptor alone: The naive libraries included spiked-in Jurkat TCR RNA (under eleven copies' worth), and this Jurkat TCR RNA is not part of the donor repertoire. When barcode sub-clustering was left out, chimeric consensus sequences inflated TCR diversity, with chimeras reaching as high as 47%. Modeling estimated 2.5 to 3.5 recovered TCR RNA copies per cell, compared with roughly 10 by digital PCR, which implies around 30% capture efficiency. Spiked-in Jurkat TCR RNA equal to a single cell's worth was reported to be detectable even within one million naive CD8 T cells. Identical TCR molecules sharing a barcode could cause highly expanded clone sizes to be underestimated. In CMV-specific effector cells, clones with more than 20 RNA copies accounted for over 98% of molecules, whereas in naive cells such clones accounted for under 1%.

The library was obtained by PCR. Sequencing was performed on an Illumina HiSeq 4000. Bulk TCR libraries were prepared as previously described, using TCR primers listed in Table S5. The Qiagen AllPrep DNA/RNA kit was used to purify total RNA. Before any analysis, reads coming from multiple sequencing runs of the same library were combined into one pool. The authors processed their data as follows. Only reads with exact TCR constant sequence were kept, trimmed to 150 nt, and grouped by their 12-nt molecular barcodes. Reads within each barcode group were sub-clustered using a 15% Levenshtein threshold, and quality-weighted consensus sequences were constructed for each RNA molecule. Non-functional sequences were removed, as were lower-count sequences one edit away from another. On the basis of fitting two negative binomial distributions, barcode sub-clusters with fewer than 20% of the maximum read count were discarded. The public reads were quality trimmed at Q25 with fastp and then assembled into clones with MiXCR by TCRdb, keeping productive beta chains. Rows are combined by CDR3 protein, so each entry shows the most common genes and DNA. TCRdb's processing, not the study's, gives the V and J calls here. The sample table contains about 640,000 distinct CDR3 sequences; only one count was recorded for around 20% of them. The ten most abundant clones make up around 0.86% of the sample.

The germline V gene yields SGDLS for CDR1 and YYNGEE for CDR2. The CDR3 runs 16 amino acids, cysteine and phenylalanine included. The entry retains the CDR3 DNA only, 48 bases that are in frame from base 1. From V the trimming removes 0 bases and from J it removes 4 bases, while the gene matches leave 6 bases of the junction unaccounted for. The receptor's source is a human donor in good health. Some libraries in this study had Jurkat cell RNA spiked in. Specimen: naive CD8+ T cells from blood, with Jurkat cell RNA spiked in. The cell subset or site label, as the study defines it: FACS-sorted CD8+CD4-CCR7+CD45RA+ naive T cells. The rearrangement combines TRBV9 with TRBJ2-2; TRBD2 matches 7 bases in the middle. The CDR3 corresponds to CASSVEAGTLTGELFF. The nucleotides are TGTGCCAGCAGCGTAGAAGCGGGAACCCTCACCGGGGAGCTGTTTTTT.